The clone carrying this TCR beta chain has just a few counts. The antigen is not known. The data belong to a study of T-cell memory formation after mild COVID-19. MiXCR, run by TCRdb on the 5' RACE reads, gives a single entry per CDR3 protein. Of under 300,000 distinct CDR3 sequences listed, roughly 8.2% are singletons. The ends were cut back, 1 base at V and 3 bases at J, with 6 bases in the middle. The CDR3 is made up of 13 amino acids. Germline CDR1 reads SGHTA; CDR2 reads FQGTGA. Study results and caveats: Those CD4+ clones that contracted were mainly in CM and EM (CD8+ ones in EMRA).

The sequence was obtained from a man aged 18 to 29 who had mild COVID-19 (a few samples of this study predate the infection). Cell type and time point are not known. The genes are TRBV7-3 and TRBJ1-1; unclear D gene. Sequences were obtained from PBMCs or a T cell subset sorted from them (not recorded which). This CDR3 is CASSLRSHTEAFF. The CDR3 nucleotides read TGTGCCAGCAGCTTAAGGTCCCACACTGAAGCTTTCTTT.